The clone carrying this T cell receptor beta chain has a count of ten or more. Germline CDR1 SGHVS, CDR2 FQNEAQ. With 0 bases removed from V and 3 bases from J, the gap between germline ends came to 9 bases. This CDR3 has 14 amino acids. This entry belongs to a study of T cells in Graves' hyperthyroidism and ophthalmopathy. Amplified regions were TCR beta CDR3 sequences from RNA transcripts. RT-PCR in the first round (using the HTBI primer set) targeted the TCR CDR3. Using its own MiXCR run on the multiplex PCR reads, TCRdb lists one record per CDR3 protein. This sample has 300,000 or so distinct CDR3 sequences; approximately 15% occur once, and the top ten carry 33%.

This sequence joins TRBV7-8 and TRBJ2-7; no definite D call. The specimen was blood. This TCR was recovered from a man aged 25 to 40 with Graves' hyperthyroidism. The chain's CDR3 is CASSLALAGYEQYF. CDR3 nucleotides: TGTGCCAGCAGCTTAGCGTTGGCAGGCTACGAGCAGTACTTC.